A few counts support the clone carrying this TCR beta chain. Its matching antigen is unknown. The source of the sample is a study of response to subunit inactivated influenza vaccine. Study-level points and caveats: Every seasonal influenza vaccination brings in few new T cells, the authors suggested.

TCRdb analysed the RT-PCR reads with MiXCR anew, one entry per CDR3 protein. The repertoire holds 500,000 to 600,000 distinct CDR3 sequences, with 12% as singletons. Germline values: CDR1 SGHKS, CDR2 YYEKEE (reference sequence). The CDR3 spans 14 residues. The germline V and J ends were trimmed by 0 bases and 14 bases, with 19 bases remaining between them. This sequence joins TRBV5-5 and TRBJ2-3, with D possibly matching TRBD1 (5 bases). The clonotype was recovered from a man in his fifties or sixties who received an inactivated influenza vaccine. This specimen was PBMCs from blood, taken on the day of vaccination. The CDR3, as DNA: TGTGCCAGCAGCTTGGCGGCAGGGATAAGTGCGTTGTATTTT. Translation: CASSLAAGISALYF.